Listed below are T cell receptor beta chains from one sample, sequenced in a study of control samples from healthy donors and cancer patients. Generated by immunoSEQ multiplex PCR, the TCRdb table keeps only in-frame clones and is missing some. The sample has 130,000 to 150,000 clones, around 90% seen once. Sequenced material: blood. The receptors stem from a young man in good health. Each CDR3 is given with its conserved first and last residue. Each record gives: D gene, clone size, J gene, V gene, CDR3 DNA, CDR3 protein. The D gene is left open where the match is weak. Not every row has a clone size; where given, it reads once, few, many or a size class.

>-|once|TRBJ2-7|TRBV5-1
TGCGCCAGCAGTTCTTCCCGGGGGATCTTCCGGGAGCAGTACTTC
CASSSSRGIFREQYF
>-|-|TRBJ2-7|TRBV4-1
TGCGCCAGCAGCCAATCCGATGCCAGGGGCTACGAGCAGTACTTC
CASSQSDARGYEQYF
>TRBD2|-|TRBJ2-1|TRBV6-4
TGTGCCAGCAGTGTAGGGACTACCAATGAGCAGTTCTTC
CASSVGTTNEQFF
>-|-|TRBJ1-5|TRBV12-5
TGTGCTAGTGGTTTGGAAACAGGGAATCAGCCCCAGCATTTT
CASGLETGNQPQHF
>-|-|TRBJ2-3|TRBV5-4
TGTGCCAGCAGCTTGGCAGGGAGAAGTGGCACAGATACGCAGTATTTT
CASSLAGRSGTDTQYF
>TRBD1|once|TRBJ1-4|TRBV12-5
TGTGCTAGTGGTGCTTACACAGGGGGCCTATCGACACTGTTTTTT
CASGAYTGGLSTLFF
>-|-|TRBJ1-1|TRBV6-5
TGTGCCAGCAGCTATCATGGAAACACTGAAGCTTTCTTT
CASSYHGNTEAFF
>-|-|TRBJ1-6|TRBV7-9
TGTGCCAGCAACCCGGGACCAAATTCACCCCTCCACTTT
CASNPGPNSPLHF
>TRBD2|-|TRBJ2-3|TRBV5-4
TGTGCCAGCAGCTTGGCCCGGTCGGGAGGTGGCCCAGATACGCAGTATTTT
CASSLARSGGGPDTQYF
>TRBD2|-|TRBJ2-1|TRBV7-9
TGTGCCAGCAGCCCGGGACTAGCGGGAGACGGTGAGCAGTTCTTC
CASSPGLAGDGEQFF
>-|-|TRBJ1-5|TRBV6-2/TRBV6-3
TGTGCCAGCAGTCCATTCGGGGGCAATCAGCCCCAGCATTTT
CASSPFGGNQPQHF
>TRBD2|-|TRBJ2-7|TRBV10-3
TGTGCCACCGGAAGGGGAGGGCCGAACGAACACCGCTACGAGCAGTACTTC
CATGRGGPNEHRYEQYF
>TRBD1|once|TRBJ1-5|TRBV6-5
TGTGCCAGCAGAGAGGACAGGGCGGGCAATCAGCCCCAGCATTTT
CASREDRAGNQPQHF
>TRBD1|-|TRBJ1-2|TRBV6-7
TGTGCCAGCAGTTACTCCCGGGACAGGGGGCCTGGCTACACCTTC
CASSYSRDRGPGYTF
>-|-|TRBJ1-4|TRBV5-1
TGCGCCAGCAGCTTGGGTTCAAGTAATGAAAAACTGTTTTTT
CASSLGSSNEKLFF
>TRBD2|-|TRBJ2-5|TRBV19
TGTGCCAGTAGTATAGAACACAGTCCTAGCGGGAGGGTGACCCAGTACTTC
CASSIEHSPSGRVTQYF
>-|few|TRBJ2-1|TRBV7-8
TGTGCCAGCAGCGATACGGTCTACTACAATGAGCAGTTCTTC
CASSDTVYYNEQFF
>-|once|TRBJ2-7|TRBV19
TGTGCCAGTAGCGTGCCAGGGTTGAGGGACGAGCAGTACTTC
CASSVPGLRDEQYF
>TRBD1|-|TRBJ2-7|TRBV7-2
TGTGCCAGCAGCGGGGGACAGGGGTTGTACGAGCAGTACTTC
CASSGGQGLYEQYF
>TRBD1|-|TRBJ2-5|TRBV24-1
TGTGCCACCTCTGCCAGGACAGGGTTTGAGACCCAGTACTTC
CATSARTGFETQYF
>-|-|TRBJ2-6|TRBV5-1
TGCGCCAGCAGCCCCGACAGGTACTCTGGGGCCAACGTCCTGACTTTC
CASSPDRYSGANVLTF
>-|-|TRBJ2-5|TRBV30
TGTGCCTGGAGTCCTGACCGGAGGCAGACCCAGTACTTC
CAWSPDRRQTQYF
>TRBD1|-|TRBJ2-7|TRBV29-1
TGCAGCGTGAACAGGGGCTACGAGCAGTACTTC
CSVNRGYEQYF
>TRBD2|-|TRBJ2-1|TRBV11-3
TGTGCCAGCAGCTTAACTAGCGGGAGCAGATCTGAGCAGTTCTTC
CASSLTSGSRSEQFF
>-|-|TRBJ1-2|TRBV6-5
TGTGCCAGCAGTTACGGGAAAGCCCCTGGCTATGGCTACACCTTC
CASSYGKAPGYGYTF
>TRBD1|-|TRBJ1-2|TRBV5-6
TGTGCCAGCAGCTCCCCCGGGACAGGGGACCTTCCTGCCGGCTACACCTTC
CASSSPGTGDLPAGYTF
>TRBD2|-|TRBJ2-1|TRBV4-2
TGTGCCAGCAGCCAAGCTTCAGGCGCGGGGGGGCCGCAAAATGAGCAGTTCTTC
CASSQASGAGGPQNEQFF
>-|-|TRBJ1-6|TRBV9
TGTGCCAGCAGCGTAGGCCCGGCGACTAATTCACCCCTCCACTTT
CASSVGPATNSPLHF
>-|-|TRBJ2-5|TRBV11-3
TGTGCCAGCAGCCGATCAATTGAGACCCAGTACTTC
CASSRSIETQYF
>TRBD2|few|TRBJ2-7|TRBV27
TGTGCCAGCAGTTTATCCTTAACGGGAGGGCCGGGCGAGCAGTACTTC
CASSLSLTGGPGEQYF
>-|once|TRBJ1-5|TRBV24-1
TGTGCCACCAGCGAAACGGGGGTAGGACAGCCCCAGCATTTT
CATSETGVGQPQHF
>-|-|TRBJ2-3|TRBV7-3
TGTGCCAGCAGCTTAAGGTCTGGGGCAGCAGATACGCAGTATTTT
CASSLRSGAADTQYF
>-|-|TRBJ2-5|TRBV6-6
TGTGCCAGCAGCTACCGCGAGGGAGAGACCCAGTACTTC
CASSYREGETQYF
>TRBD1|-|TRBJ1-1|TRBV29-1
TGCAGCGAAAAGAGGGGGCTCACTGAAGCTTTCTTT
CSEKRGLTEAFF
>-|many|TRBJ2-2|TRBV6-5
TGTGCCAGTTGCGTGGGCCTCGAAACCGGGGAGCTGTTTTTT
CASCVGLETGELFF
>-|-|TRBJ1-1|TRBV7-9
TGTGCCAGCAGCTTCACTTTGAACACTGAAGCTTTCTTT
CASSFTLNTEAFF
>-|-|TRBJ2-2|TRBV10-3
TGTGCCATCAGCGATGAGGGCCGCGGCACCGGGGAGCTGTTTTTT
CAISDEGRGTGELFF
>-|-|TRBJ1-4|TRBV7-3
TGTGCCAGCAGCTTAACTGCAACTAATGAAAAACTGTTTTTT
CASSLTATNEKLFF
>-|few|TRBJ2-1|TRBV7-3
TGTGCCAGCAGCTTAATTTACGCCGGATCTGAGCAGTTCTTC
CASSLIYAGSEQFF
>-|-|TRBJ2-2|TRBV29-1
TGCAGCGTTCGGACCTTAACGGGATCCGGGGAGCTGTTTTTT
CSVRTLTGSGELFF
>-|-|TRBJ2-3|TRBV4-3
TGCGCCAGCAGCCAAGAGGGAGCGGTAAGCACAGATACGCAGTATTTT
CASSQEGAVSTDTQYF
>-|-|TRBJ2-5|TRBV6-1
TGTGCCAGCAGTGAACCTCCGGACAGACAAGAGACCCAGTACTTC
CASSEPPDRQETQYF
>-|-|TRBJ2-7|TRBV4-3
TGCGCCAGCAGCCCTGGTCGCCCTCTACTCCGGACCTACGAGCAGTACTTC
CASSPGRPLLRTYEQYF
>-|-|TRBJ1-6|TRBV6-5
TGTGCCAGCAGTTACAACCGTCTAGGGGCCGGATCACCCCTCCACTTT
CASSYNRLGAGSPLHF
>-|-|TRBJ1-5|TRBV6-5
TGTGCCAGCAGTTACGGCAGAAGAGATCAGCCCCAGCATTTT
CASSYGRRDQPQHF
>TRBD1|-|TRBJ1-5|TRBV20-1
TGCAGTGCTAGTACCGGGACAGGGAGGGAGCCCCAGCATTTT
CSASTGTGREPQHF
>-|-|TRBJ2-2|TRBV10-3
TGTGCCATCAGTGAGTCTTCCCCCGCGAACACCGGGGAGCTGTTTTTT
CAISESSPANTGELFF
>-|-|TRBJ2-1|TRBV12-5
TGTGCTAGTGGTTTAGAGCCCAGCTCCTACAATGAGCAGTTCTTC
CASGLEPSSYNEQFF
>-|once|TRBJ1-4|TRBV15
TGTGCCACCAGCAGCGGGAGTGCTAATGAAAAACTGTTTTTT
CATSSGSANEKLFF
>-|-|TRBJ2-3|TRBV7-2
TGTGCCAGCAGCCTTCAGGGGGGCGAAGATACGCAGTATTTT
CASSLQGGEDTQYF
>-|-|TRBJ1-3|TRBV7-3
TGTGCCGTACTAAGGGGACTGAAAGCCCCTGGAAACACCATATATTTT
CAVLRGLKAPGNTIYF